This T cell receptor beta chain appears in the sequencing data of a study of response to subunit inactivated influenza vaccine. TCRdb re-called the RT-PCR reads with MiXCR, one entry per CDR3 protein. The table includes about half a million distinct CDR3 sequences, 7.6% detected once. Study findings and constraints: Each seasonal influenza vaccination, the authors suggested, recruits few new T cells.

There are a few counts of this clonotype. Its antigen is not identified. There are 15 residues in the CDR3. CDR1 MNHEY and CDR2 SVGAGI come from the germline V gene. The germline V and J ends were trimmed by 0 bases and 0 bases, with 9 bases remaining between them. The chain couples TRBV6-5 to TRBJ2-7; D unresolved. The sequencing here drew on PBMCs from blood, taken less than 30 months after vaccination. This sequence was found in a man aged 50-75 years who received an inactivated influenza vaccine. The DNA of the CDR3 is TGTGCCAGCAGTTACTCGGTCGGCGGCTCCTACGAGCAGTACTTC. This translates into CASSYSVGGSYEQYF.